This note documents a single T cell receptor beta chain sequence. Germline-derived CDR1 and CDR2 are GTSNPN and SVGIG (reference sequence). The CDR3 length is 12 residues. The data belong to a study of shared clonotypes between healthy human individuals. Background on the study: The study enrolled a couple of women and three men aged 18 to 49.

In replicate PCRs of sorted subsets, approximately 210 ng DNA, tens of thousands of T cell genomes, was used. Original processing notes: Filtering differed because ImmunoSEQ produced junction-only sequences that carried no quality scores. Sequencing used immunoSEQ multiplex PCR; TCRdb keeps in-frame clones, though not all of them. The DNA was the basis for D and trimming; V, J and clone size are from that table. The sample holds 190,000 or so clones, 85% to 95% seen once. The chain combines TRBV30 with TRBJ2-5; tentatively, D is TRBD1 (5 bases). The end of the DNA aligns better with TRBJ2-7, so the J call may be wrong. The sequence was collected from a woman aged 30 to 39 in good health. Sequencing used naive CD4+ T cells sorted from blood. Subset: CD45RA+ positively selected. The CDR3 nucleotides read TGTGCCTGGGTGGGGCTCCTCGACGAGCAGTACTTC. Protein sequence: CAWVGLLDEQYF.